These 18 T cell receptor beta chains share one sample of origin, sequenced in a study of shared clonotypes between healthy human individuals. The naive CD8 subset, CD45RO-negative cells positively selected for CCR7, excluded terminally differentiated effector memory CD45RA+ cells. Generated by immunoSEQ multiplex PCR, the TCRdb table keeps only in-frame clones and is missing some. The sample lists hundreds of thousands of clones, more than 95% occurring once. The material sequenced was naive CD8+ T cells sorted from blood. The source is a man aged 30 to 45 in good health.

The chain couples TRBV25-1 to TRBJ2-1; D is perhaps TRBD2 (6 bases). Per the germline V gene, CDR1 is MGHDK and CDR2 is SYGVNS. This CDR3 spans 16 amino acids. V lost 1 base and J 8 bases, leaving 18 bases between the germline ends. The CDR3 sequence: CASSESEGYGSYEQFF. The CDR3 DNA reads TGTGCCAGCAGTGAATCCGAGGGGTACGGGAGCTATGAGCAGTTCTTC.

The V call is TRBV28, the J call TRBJ2-7; a weak D match, TRBD1 (6 bases). Germline V gene data show CDR1 as MDHEN and CDR2 as SYDVKM. This CDR3 is 14 amino acids long. The V end lost 4 bases, the J end lost 2 bases, and 12 bases lay between the germline ends. CDR3 amino acids: CASSSRQVAYEQYF. The CDR3 DNA is TGTGCCAGCAGTTCCCGACAGGTCGCCTACGAGCAGTACTTC.

This rearrangement joins TRBV5-1 to TRBJ2-3; D possibly corresponds to TRBD2 (6 bases). V lost 0 bases and J lost 4, with 15 bases in between. Looked up from germline, CDR1 is SGHRS and CDR2 is YFSETQ. This CDR3 spans 16 amino acids. The CDR3 here is CASSLAGRSGADTQYF. CDR3 nucleotides: TGCGCCAGCAGCTTGGCCGGCAGGTCGGGGGCAGATACGCAGTATTTT.

About this clone: Other DNA sequences in this sample translate to the same CDR3. The rearrangement joins TRBV2 to TRBJ2-7; D is unresolved. With 7 bases removed from V and 0 bases from J, the gap between germline ends came to 7 bases. Per germline, CDR1 SNHLY and CDR2 FYNNEI. There are 12 residues in the CDR3. In DNA form, the CDR3 reads TGTGCCAGCATAGGTCGCTCCTACGAGCAGTACTTC. This encodes CASIGRSYEQYF.

V usage is TRBV27 and J usage is TRBJ2-5; 9 bases match TRBD1. V gave up 4 bases and J gave up 2 bases; unmatched junction bases: 5. Germline V lookup: CDR1 MNHEY, CDR2 SMNVEV (reference sequence). The CDR3 runs 15 residues. CDR3 protein: CASSSRDRVQETQYF. Here the CDR3 DNA reads TGTGCCAGCAGTTCCCGGGACAGGGTTCAAGAGACCCAGTACTTC.

V gene TRBV29-1 combines with J gene TRBJ1-2, with 8 bases matching TRBD1. The CDR3 covers 13 residues. Germline lookup yields CDR1 SQVTM and CDR2 ANQGSEA. J lost 3 bases, V lost 6 bases, and 6 bases had no gene match. The CDR3 bases are TGCAGCGTACCGGGACAGGTTGACTATGGCTACACCTTC. Amino acid sequence: CSVPGQVDYGYTF.

The genes are TRBV28 and TRBJ2-1; D possibly corresponds to TRBD2 (6 bases). Trimming pared 4 bases from V and 9 bases from J, leaving 19 bases between. The CDR3 is made up of 15 amino acids. The germline gives CDR1 MDHEN, CDR2 SYDVKM. The CDR3 DNA reads as TGTGCCAGCAGTTCGCCCCGGGACTCAAGTTTTGAGCAGTTCTTC. Encoded protein: CASSSPRDSSFEQFF.

CDR3 sequence reads: CASSLAGTDYQPQHF. In DNA, the CDR3 is TGCGCCAGCAGCTTGGCTGGGACAGACTATCAGCCCCAGCATTTT. This chain links TRBV5-1 with TRBJ1-5, with TRBD1 identical over 7 bases. V dropped 0 bases and J dropped 5; count of bases not matched to a gene: 5. Germline CDR1 reads SGHRS; CDR2 reads YFSETQ. The CDR3 has 15 amino acids.

CDR3 sequence (DNA): TGTGCCAGCACCGGACTAGCGGCTTTCAATGAGCAGTTCTTC. Its protein product is CASTGLAAFNEQFF. The V and J genes are TRBV2 and TRBJ2-1, with TRBD2 identical over 10 bases. V was pared by 7 bases and J by 6 bases, with 6 bases of the junction left unmatched. In germline, CDR1 is SNHLY, CDR2 FYNNEI. The CDR3 covers 14 residues.

The genes are TRBV18 and TRBJ1-3; D is uncertain. This CDR3 has 16 amino acids. The ends were cut back, 2 bases at V and 3 bases at J, with 14 bases in the middle. CDR1 is KGHSH, CDR2 LQKENI, per germline. This CDR3 reads CASSPSGTMFGNTIYF. In DNA, the CDR3 is TGTGCCAGCTCACCAAGCGGAACGATGTTTGGAAACACCATATATTTT.

CDR3 in amino acids: CATRGPNQETQYF. The CDR3 DNA reads as TGTGCCACCAGGGGGCCGAATCAAGAGACCCAGTACTTC. The gene calls are TRBV15 and TRBJ2-5; possible D gene TRBD1, 5 bases. This CDR3 region has 13 residues. The germline gives CDR1 LNHNV, CDR2 YYDKDF (reference sequence). With 6 bases removed from V and 2 bases from J, the gap between germline ends came to 10 bases.

The chain joins TRBV7-9 to TRBJ2-1; 7 bases align to TRBD1. CDR3 length: 14 residues. Germline lookup yields CDR1 SEHNR and CDR2 FQNEAQ (reference sequence). The trim removed 5 bases at V and 6 bases at J, leaving 7 bases unmatched. The CDR3 spells CASSRPGQVNEQFF. CDR3 DNA sequence: TGTGCCAGCAGCAGACCCGGACAGGTCAATGAGCAGTTCTTC.

The genes are TRBV25-1 and TRBJ2-5; TRBD1 aligns across 9 bases. Germline CDR1 is MGHDK and CDR2 is SYGVNS. CDR3 length equals 13 residues. With 7 bases clipped from V and 7 bases from J, the junction kept 7 bases outside the gene matches. The CDR3 spells CASTAGQGATQYF. The CDR3 nucleotides read TGTGCCAGCACTGCGGGACAGGGAGCGACCCAGTACTTC.

CDR3 region: CASGDRGNTGELFF. In DNA form, the CDR3 reads TGTGCCAGCGGAGACAGGGGGAACACCGGGGAGCTGTTTTTT. This chain uses TRBV27 with TRBJ2-2; 8 bases fit TRBD1. The CDR3 runs to 14 residues. Germline CDR1 is MNHEY and CDR2 is SMNVEV (reference sequence). V was pared by 8 bases and J by 1 base, with 3 bases of the junction left unmatched.

CDR3 nucleotide sequence: TGTGCCAGCAGCCCACGGAAAGCGGGAGGGGGCACCCAGTACTTC. Residues: CASSPRKAGGGTQYF. The chain carries TRBV7-8 and TRBJ2-5; 10 bases agree with TRBD2. The CDR3 covers 15 residues. The junction had 11 bases not matched to a gene; V was cut back by 5 bases and J by 8 bases. CDR1 is SGHVS and CDR2 is FQNEAQ in the germline V gene.

The chain combines TRBV28 with TRBJ1-2, with D perhaps matching TRBD1 (5 bases). The length of the CDR3 is 15 residues. Germline V gene data show CDR1 as MDHEN and CDR2 as SYDVKM. V dropped 2 bases and J dropped 6 bases, with 16 bases sitting between them. The CDR3 nucleotides read TGTGCCAGCAGTTTAGATTTTGGGGGTTCGGATGGCTACACCTTC. Translated, it gives CASSLDFGGSDGYTF.

The chain joins TRBV15 to TRBJ1-2; 7 bases fit TRBD1. Germline trimming cut 0 bases from V and 7 bases from J; bases unmatched to any gene: 8. The CDR3 loop spans 15 amino acids. Germline V gives CDR1 LNHNV, CDR2 YYDKDF (reference sequence). The CDR3 bases are TGTGCCACCAGCAGAGATAAAAGGGGGCTTGTTGGCTACACCTTC. Translating gives CATSRDKRGLVGYTF. Based on the CDR3 plus reference TRBV15 and TRBJ1-2, the full variable domain is DAMVIQNPRYQVTQFGKPVTLSCSQTLNHNVMYWYQQKSSQAPKLLFHYYDKDFNNEADTPDNFQSRRPNTSFCFLDIRSPGLGDTAMYLCATSRDKRGLVGYTFGSGTRLTVV.

With respect to this clone: This CDR3 is also generated by other DNA sequences in the sample. V is TRBV18 and J is TRBJ2-2; D unclear. This CDR3 spans 12 amino acids. CDR1 and CDR2 from the germline V gene are KGHSH and LQKENI. With 3 bases removed from V and 6 bases from J, the gap between germline ends came to 5 bases. The CDR3 nucleotides are TGTGCCAGCTCACCCCCCTCCGGGGAGCTGTTTTTT. Its protein product is CASSPPSGELFF.